Given below is one T cell receptor (beta chain) in context. The specificity of this receptor is unknown. The sample holds no much larger clone one base away, and base qualities are not on file. These data originate in a study of T-cell memory formation after mild COVID-19 (dated by TCRdb to the early 2020s). Regarding the research as a whole: Most TCR sequence clusters were specific to one of the two donors. In two donors, T-cell clones that expanded and contracted after mild COVID-19 were tracked by sequencing TCRalpha and TCRbeta repertoires over time. Two young, previously healthy adult volunteers made up the cohort, one male and one female.

PBMCs were isolated by Ficoll-Paque density gradient centrifugation. Sequencing used an Illumina NovaSeq 6000. Using 5'RACE with constant-segment primers, TCRalpha and TCRbeta cDNA libraries were constructed, with sample barcodes and unique molecular identifiers added in the process. Trizol reagent was used to extract RNA from every sample. Libraries were amplified in two PCR steps, with a second sample barcode and Illumina TruSeq adapters added in the second step. Sequencing of the libraries was done on an Illumina NovaSeq, producing 2 x 150 bp paired-end reads. The paper's data handling went like this. The reads were demultiplexed and collapsed into UMI-guided consensus sequences using migec v1.2.7. Using mixcr v2.1.11, UMI consensuses were aligned to TRA and TRB V and J templates and then assembled into clonotypes. Expanded or contracted clonotypes were those called significant by both edgeR and NoisET, with noise models trained on biological replicates. edgeR calls used a false discovery rate-adjusted p below 0.01 and a log2 fold-change threshold of 1. As an exploratory analysis of dynamics, max-normalized trajectories of the 1000 most abundant clonotypes were examined by PCA with hierarchical clustering. Separately sequenced CD4+ and CD8+ repertoires were used to assign the CD4 or CD8 phenotype of responding clones. Starting from the raw public reads, TCRdb applied fastp trimming at Q25, assembled clones with MiXCR and retained in-frame beta chains. Rows are unified per CDR3 protein, each entry keeping the most common DNA and genes. The V and J calls here are based on TCRdb, not the publication. In all, the sample holds hundreds of thousands of distinct CDR3 sequences, and 25% of those were seen once. Approximately 12% of the sample is taken by the ten largest.

Compared with germline, V lacks 2 bases and J lacks 4 bases; bases without a gene match: 14. The CDR3 spans 19 residues, from the cysteine through the phenylalanine. Only CDR3 DNA remains: 57 bases, in frame from the first base. CDR1 SEHNR and CDR2 FQNEAQ were looked up in the germline V gene (reference sequence). Overall study results and their limits: Some responding clones were detected in pre-infection memory, which suggested that pre-existing cross-reactive memory T cells had joined the SARS-CoV-2 response. SARS-CoV-2 specificity of the second-wave clones peaking on day 37 was not confirmed. Only a couple of mild cases were covered in the study, and larger cohorts including severe cases with pre-infection samples were considered necessary. From day 15 to 85, contracting clones showed balanced CD4/CD8 phenotypes, whereas a second wave of clones that expanded from day 15 to 37 leaned towards CD4+. Contracting CD4+ clones were located mainly in the CM and EM memory subsets, whereas CD8+ clones were found to be enriched in EMRA.

What was sequenced was PBMCs or a T cell subset sorted from them (not recorded which). The source is an adult woman who had mild COVID-19 (a few samples of this study predate the infection). The sample titles of this study are shuffled in the database, so cell type and time point are left out; the donor was told from shared clones. Recombination connected TRBV7-9 to TRBJ2-2; 9 of the junction bases match TRBD1. DNA sequence: TGTGCCAGCAGCTTACAAACTGGCGGGACAGGGAGGATCACCGGGGAGCTGTTTTTT. It encodes CASSLQTGGTGRITGELFF. With the portions outside the CDR3 filled from the reference TRBV7-9 and TRBJ2-2 genes, the complete variable region becomes DTGVSQNPRHKITKRGQNVTFRCDPISEHNRLYWYRQTLGQGPEFLTYFQNEAQLEKSRLLSDRFSAERPKGSFSTLEIQRTEQGDSAMYLCASSLQTGGTGRITGELFFGEGSRLTVL.